These T cell receptor beta chains were read from a single sample in a study of T-cell memory formation after mild COVID-19. A single record per CDR3 protein comes from TCRdb applying MiXCR to the 5' RACE reads. The table includes 250,000 to 350,000 distinct CDR3 sequences, 15% to 20% detected once. Sequenced: PBMCs or a T cell subset sorted from them (not recorded which). The receptor source for this set is a man aged 18 to 30 who had mild COVID-19 (a few samples of this study predate the infection). Cell type and time point are not known. The CDR3 runs from the conserved cysteine through the conserved F or W. Each record gives: V gene, J gene, CDR3 protein.

>TRBV6-2/TRBV6-3|TRBJ2-7
CASSYSRTQLSYEQYF
>TRBV7-2|TRBJ1-6
CASRTETGTLNSPLHF
>TRBV9|TRBJ2-3
CASSAQGAVADTQYF
>TRBV4-1|TRBJ1-2
CASSHGQGTKYGYTF
>TRBV12-3/TRBV12-4|TRBJ1-5
CASSFSGGNQPQHF
>TRBV20-1|TRBJ2-1
CSAATVLKRGTSSYNEQFF
>TRBV3-1|TRBJ2-7
CASSQAYEQYF
>TRBV29-1|TRBJ1-2
CSAGRGPLGTYGYTF
>TRBV7-9|TRBJ2-1
CASSPLARAKQFF
>TRBV5-5|TRBJ2-1
CASLAYNGASEQFF
>TRBV3-1|TRBJ2-1
CASQPSDSYHEQFF
>TRBV15|TRBJ2-4
CATSRVGGDQYF
>TRBV6-5|TRBJ2-5
CASGGTRGLETQYF
>TRBV7-9|TRBJ1-6
CASSSKDRASSPLHF
>TRBV7-2|TRBJ2-3
CASSPRTSITDTQYF
>TRBV7-2|TRBJ2-1
CASSLAPGSSYNEQFF
>TRBV5-6|TRBJ2-7
CASSLRGTAEQYF
>TRBV6-2/TRBV6-3|TRBJ2-1
CASSRTAEYNEQFF
>TRBV6-2/TRBV6-3|TRBJ2-2
CASSYPTGLNTGELFF
>TRBV7-2|TRBJ2-7
CASSFGQGFTRGDYEQYF
>TRBV12-3/TRBV12-4|TRBJ1-3
CASSLPQGRNTIYF
>TRBV4-1|TRBJ2-7
CASSQVALGEQYF
>TRBV6-5|TRBJ2-3
CASSYSQTGGRFTQYF
>TRBV4-1|TRBJ1-4
CASSPFGAGGEKLFF
>TRBV29-1|TRBJ2-7
CSVAPTVIGVYEQYF
>TRBV24-1|TRBJ2-5
CATSDEQGRRETQYF
>TRBV6-5|TRBJ1-1
CASKKGVEAFF
>TRBV3-1|TRBJ2-5
CASSQEQGVAGAKETQYF
>TRBV7-2|TRBJ1-5
CASSPETGSNQPQHF
>TRBV7-9|TRBJ2-4
CASSLEGGANIQYF
>TRBV5-4|TRBJ1-4
CASRRGSNEKLFF
>TRBV12-3/TRBV12-4|TRBJ2-4
CASSFRQILAKNIQYF
>TRBV29-1|TRBJ2-2
CSVVSGGRDTGELFF
>TRBV5-1|TRBJ2-2
CASSPRGGNRELFF